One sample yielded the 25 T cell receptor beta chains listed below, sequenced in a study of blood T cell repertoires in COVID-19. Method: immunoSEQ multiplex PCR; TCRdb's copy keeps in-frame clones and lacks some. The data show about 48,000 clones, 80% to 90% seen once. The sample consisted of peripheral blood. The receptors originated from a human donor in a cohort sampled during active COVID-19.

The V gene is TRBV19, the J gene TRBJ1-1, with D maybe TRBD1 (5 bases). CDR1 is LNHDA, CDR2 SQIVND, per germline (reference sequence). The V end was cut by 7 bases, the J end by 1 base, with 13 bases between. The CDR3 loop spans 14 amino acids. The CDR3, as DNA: TGTGCCAGTAACGGCCTAGGGGCGAACACTGAAGCTTTCTTT. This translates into CASNGLGANTEAFF.

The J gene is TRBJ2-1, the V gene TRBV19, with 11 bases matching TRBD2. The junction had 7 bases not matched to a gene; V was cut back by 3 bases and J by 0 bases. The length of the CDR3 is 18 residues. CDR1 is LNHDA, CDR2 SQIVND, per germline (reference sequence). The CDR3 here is CASSIGLAGISSYNEQFF. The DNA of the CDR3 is TGTGCCAGTAGTATCGGACTAGCGGGTATTAGCTCCTACAATGAGCAGTTCTTC.

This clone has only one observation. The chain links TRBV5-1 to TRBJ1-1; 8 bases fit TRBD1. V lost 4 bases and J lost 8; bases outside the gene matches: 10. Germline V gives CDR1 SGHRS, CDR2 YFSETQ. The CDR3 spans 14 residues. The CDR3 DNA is TGCGCCAGCAGCAAGGACAGGGCGTTGACCGAAGCTTTCTTT. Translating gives CASSKDRALTEAFF.

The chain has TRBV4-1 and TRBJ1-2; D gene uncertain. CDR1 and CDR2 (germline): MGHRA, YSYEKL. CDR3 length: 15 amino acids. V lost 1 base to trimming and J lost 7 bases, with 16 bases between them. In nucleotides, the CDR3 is TGCGCCAGCAGCCAAGGTGTGACCGCTAAGCGTGGCTACACCTTC. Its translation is CASSQGVTAKRGYTF.

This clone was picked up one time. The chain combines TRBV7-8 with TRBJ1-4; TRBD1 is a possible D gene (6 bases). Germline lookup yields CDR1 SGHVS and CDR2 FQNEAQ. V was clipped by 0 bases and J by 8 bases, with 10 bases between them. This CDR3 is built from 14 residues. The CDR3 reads CASSLAGAEEKLFF. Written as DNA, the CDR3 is TGTGCCAGCAGCTTAGCGGGGGCAGAAGAAAAACTGTTTTTT.

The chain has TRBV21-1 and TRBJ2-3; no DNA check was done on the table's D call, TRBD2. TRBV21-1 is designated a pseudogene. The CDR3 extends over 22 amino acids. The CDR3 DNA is TGTGCCAGCAGCATCTGCAGGGGGCGCGAAGGACTAGCGGGGTCTAGCACAGATACGCAGTATTTT. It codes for CASSICRGREGLAGSSTDTQYF.

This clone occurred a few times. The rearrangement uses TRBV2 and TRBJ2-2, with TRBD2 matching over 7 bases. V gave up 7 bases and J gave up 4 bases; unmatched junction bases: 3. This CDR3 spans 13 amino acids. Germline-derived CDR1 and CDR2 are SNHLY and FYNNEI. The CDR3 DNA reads TGTGCCAGCACCGGGACTACCACCGGGGAGCTGTTTTTT. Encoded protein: CASTGTTTGELFF. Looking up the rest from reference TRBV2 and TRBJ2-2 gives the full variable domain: EPEVTQTPSHQVTQMGQEVILRCVPISNHLYFYWYRQILGQKVEFLVSFYNNEISEKSEIFDDQFSVERPDGSNFTLKIRSTKLEDSAMYFCASTGTTTGELFFGEGSRLTVL.

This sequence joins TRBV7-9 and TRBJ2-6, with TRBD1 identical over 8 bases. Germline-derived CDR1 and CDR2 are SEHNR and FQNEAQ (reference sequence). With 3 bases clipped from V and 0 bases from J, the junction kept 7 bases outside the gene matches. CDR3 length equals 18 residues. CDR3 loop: CASSFDRGGFSGANVLTF. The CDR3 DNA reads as TGTGCCAGCAGCTTCGACAGGGGAGGTTTCTCTGGGGCCAACGTCCTGACTTTC. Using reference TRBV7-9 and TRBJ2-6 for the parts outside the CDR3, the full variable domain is DTGVSQNPRHKITKRGQNVTFRCDPISEHNRLYWYRQTLGQGPEFLTYFQNEAQLEKSRLLSDRFSAERPKGSFSTLEIQRTEQGDSAMYLCASSFDRGGFSGANVLTFGAGSRLTVL.

The CDR3 DNA is TGTGCCAGCAGTTACTCGGGCTTGTGGAATGAGCAGTTCTTC. Translating gives CASSYSGLWNEQFF. This chain links TRBV6-5 with TRBJ2-1; D is unresolved. The V gene's germline CDR1 is MNHEY and CDR2 SVGAGI. V shed 0 bases and J shed 7 bases, with 10 bases lying between them. CDR3 length: 14 amino acids.

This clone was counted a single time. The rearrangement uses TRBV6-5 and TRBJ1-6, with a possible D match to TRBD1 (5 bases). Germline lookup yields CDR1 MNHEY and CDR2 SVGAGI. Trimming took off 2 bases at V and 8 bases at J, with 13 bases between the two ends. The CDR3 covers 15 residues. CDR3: CASSYGRATDSPLHF. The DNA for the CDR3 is TGTGCCAGCAGTTACGGGAGGGCGACAGATTCACCCCTCCACTTT.

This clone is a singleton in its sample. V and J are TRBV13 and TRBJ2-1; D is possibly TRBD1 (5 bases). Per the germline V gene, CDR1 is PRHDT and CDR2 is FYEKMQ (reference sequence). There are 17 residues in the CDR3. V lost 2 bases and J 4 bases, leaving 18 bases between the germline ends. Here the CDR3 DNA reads TGTGCCAGCAGCTTATCAAGGGGTCTCAACAATTACAATGAGCAGTTCTTC. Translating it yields CASSLSRGLNNYNEQFF.

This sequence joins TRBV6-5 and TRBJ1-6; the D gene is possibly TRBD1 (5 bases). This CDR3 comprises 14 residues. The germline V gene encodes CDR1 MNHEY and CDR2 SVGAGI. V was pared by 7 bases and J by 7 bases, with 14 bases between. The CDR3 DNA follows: TGTGCCAGCATGGGGGGGGTCCAGAATTCACCCCTCCACTTT. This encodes CASMGGVQNSPLHF.

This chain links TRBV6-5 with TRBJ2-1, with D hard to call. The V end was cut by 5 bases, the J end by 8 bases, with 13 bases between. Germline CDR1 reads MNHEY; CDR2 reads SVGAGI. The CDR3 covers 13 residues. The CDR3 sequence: CASSRRPEDEQFF. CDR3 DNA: TGTGCCAGCAGTCGTCGTCCTGAGGATGAGCAGTTCTTC.

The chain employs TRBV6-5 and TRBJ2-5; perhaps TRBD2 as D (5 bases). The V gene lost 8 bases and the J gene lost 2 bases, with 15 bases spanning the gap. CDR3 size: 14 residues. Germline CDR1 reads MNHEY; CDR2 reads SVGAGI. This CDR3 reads CASGRSGFQETQYF. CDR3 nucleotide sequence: TGTGCCAGCGGCCGATCGGGGTTTCAAGAGACCCAGTACTTC.

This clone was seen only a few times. CDR3: CASSLGVEGKAFF. The CDR3 DNA reads as TGTGCCAGCAGCTTAGGAGTCGAGGGTAAAGCTTTCTTT. The chain recombines TRBV7-9 with TRBJ1-1; D is unclear. Trimming shortened V by 1 base and J by 9 bases, and 12 bases separated the two germline ends. The V gene's germline CDR1 is SEHNR and CDR2 FQNEAQ (reference sequence). There are 13 residues in the CDR3.

The CDR3 sequence is CASSLTSGGETQYF. In DNA, the CDR3 is TGTGCCAGCAGCCTGACTAGCGGGGGCGAGACCCAGTACTTC. The J gene is TRBJ2-5, the V gene TRBV2; 12 bases match TRBD2. This CDR3 has 14 residues. From germline, CDR1 is SNHLY and CDR2 FYNNEI. The V and J ends lost 6 bases and 5 bases, in that order; junction bases with no gene match: 4.

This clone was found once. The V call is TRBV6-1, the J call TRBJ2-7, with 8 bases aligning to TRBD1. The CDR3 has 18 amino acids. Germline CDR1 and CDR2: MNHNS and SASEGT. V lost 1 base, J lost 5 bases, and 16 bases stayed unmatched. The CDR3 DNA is TGTGCCAGCAGTGAAGAAAAAGTTAGGCAGGGGGCCCCTCACGAGCAGTACTTC. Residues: CASSEEKVRQGAPHEQYF.

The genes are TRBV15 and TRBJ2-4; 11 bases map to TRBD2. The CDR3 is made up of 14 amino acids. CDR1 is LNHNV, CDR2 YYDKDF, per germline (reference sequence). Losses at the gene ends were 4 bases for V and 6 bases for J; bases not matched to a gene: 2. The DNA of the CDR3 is TGTGCCACCAGCACCGGGACTAGCGGAAACATTCAGTACTTC. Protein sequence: CATSTGTSGNIQYF.

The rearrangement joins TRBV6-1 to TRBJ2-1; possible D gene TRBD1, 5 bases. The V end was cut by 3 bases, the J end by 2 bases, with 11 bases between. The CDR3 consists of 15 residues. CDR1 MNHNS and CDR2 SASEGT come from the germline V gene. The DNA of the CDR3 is TGTGCCAGCAGTGATAACAGGTCCCCCTACAATGAGCAGTTCTTC. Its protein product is CASSDNRSPYNEQFF.

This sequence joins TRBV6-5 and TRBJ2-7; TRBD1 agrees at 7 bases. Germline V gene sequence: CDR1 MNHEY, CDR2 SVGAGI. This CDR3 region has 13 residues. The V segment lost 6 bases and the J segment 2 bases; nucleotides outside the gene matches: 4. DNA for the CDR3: TGTGCCAGCAGGACAGGGATTGCCTACGAGCAGTACTTC. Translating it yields CASRTGIAYEQYF.

CDR3 sequence (DNA): TGTGCCAGCAGTTGGACAGTAGGCTACGAGCAGTACTTC. Protein: CASSWTVGYEQYF. The chain combines TRBV6-5 with TRBJ2-7, with D tentatively TRBD1 (6 bases). The germline V gene has CDR1 MNHEY and CDR2 SVGAGI. The CDR3 has 13 amino acids. V was shortened by 4 bases and J by 3 bases, with 10 bases between the two germline ends.

CDR3 DNA sequence: TGTGCCAGCAGTGAATTGGGGGGGCACACCGGGGAGCTGTTTTTT. Translation: CASSELGGHTGELFF. V usage is TRBV6-1 and J usage is TRBJ2-2; D might be TRBD2 (7 bases). V lost 2 bases to trimming and J lost 3 bases, with 10 bases between them. Germline values: CDR1 MNHNS, CDR2 SASEGT. The CDR3 loop spans 15 amino acids.

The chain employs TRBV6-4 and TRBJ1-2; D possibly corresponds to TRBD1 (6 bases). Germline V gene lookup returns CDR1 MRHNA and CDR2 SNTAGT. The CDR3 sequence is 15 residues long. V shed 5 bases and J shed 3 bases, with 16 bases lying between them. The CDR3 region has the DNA TGTGCCAGCAGTCCCCAACCAACAGGGTACTATGGCTACACCTTC. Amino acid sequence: CASSPQPTGYYGYTF.

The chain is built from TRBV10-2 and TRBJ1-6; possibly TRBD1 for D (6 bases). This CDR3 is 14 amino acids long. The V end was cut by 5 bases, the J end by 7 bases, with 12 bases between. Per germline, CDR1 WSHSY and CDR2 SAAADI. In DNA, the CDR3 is TGCGCCAGCAGTCAACAGGGTTCGAATTCACCCCTCCACTTT. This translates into CASSQQGSNSPLHF.

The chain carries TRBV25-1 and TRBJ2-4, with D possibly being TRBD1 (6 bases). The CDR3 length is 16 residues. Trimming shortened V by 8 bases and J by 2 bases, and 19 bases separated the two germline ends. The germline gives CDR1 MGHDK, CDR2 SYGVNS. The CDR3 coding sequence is TGTGCCAGCTCCCAAACAGGGCTAGGGTCCAAAAACATTCAGTACTTC. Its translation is CASSQTGLGSKNIQYF. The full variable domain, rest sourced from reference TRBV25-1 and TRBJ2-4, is EADIYQTPRYLVIGTGKKITLECSQTMGHDKMYWYQQDPGMELHLIHYSYGVNSTEKGDLSSESTVSRIRTEHFPLTLESARPSHTSQYLCASSQTGLGSKNIQYFGAGTRLSVL.